Sequencing of this TCR beta chain was carried out in a study of blood T cell repertoires in COVID-19 (dated by TCRdb to about 2020). Background on the whole study: Samples from collaborators originated in the United States, Italy and Spain and spanned both the acute and convalescent phases of COVID-19. HLA class I and class II types, where available, came from metadata supplied by the sample provider rather than from assay-based typing. The repertoires were released in a freely available public database intended as a resource for research on the immune response to SARS-CoV-2. Nearly every sample came with metadata listing a de-identified subject ID, COVID-19 status, age in years and sex. The material from the prospective study consisted of cDNA or gDNA derived from T cells, B-cell-depleted T cells, or PBMCs. The dataset comprised deeply sampled blood TCRbeta repertoires from subjects exposed to, actively infected with, or recovered from COVID-19. Samples were obtained from the ongoing ImmuneRACE study (first 160 participants) and from about 1,300 subjects provided by 6 global collaborators.

Worth noting for this clone: It has no known antigen specificity. There are no base qualities to consult, and no much larger clone falls within one base.

Each collaborating institution followed its own protocols to collect whole blood in K2EDTA tubes. Collaborator samples were shipped for TCRbeta analysis as frozen whole blood, isolated PBMCs, or DNA extracted from either sample type. Its CDR3 holds 16 amino acids, cysteine through phenylalanine. CDR3 DNA only is kept here, 48 bases in frame from base 1. CDR1 and CDR2, per the germline V gene, are KGHDR and SFDVKD. Trimming leaves V shorter by 1 base and J shorter by 5 bases, with the junction holding 6 bases beyond the gene matches. The immunoSEQ Assay, a bias-controlled multiplex PCR, was used to amplify TCRbeta CDR3 regions from genomic DNA. Per the original workflow: The number of nucleated cells in each sample was estimated from the amplification of reference gene primers within the assay. To quantify the absolute abundance of each unique TCRbeta CDR3 rearrangement, sequence reads were collapsed and filtered. Productive Simpson clonality was computed per sample as the square root of Simpson's diversity index over productive rearrangements. TCRdb mirrors the immuneACCESS table, restricted to in-frame sequences. Some clones are absent from its copies; in checked studies, under half trace to an unresolved V gene, and the reason for the others is unknown. From that table come the V and J calls and clone size; the DNA was used to work out D and trimming. Recorded for this sample are over 20,000 clones; around 89% of them occurred a single time. The ten largest clones capture 6% of the sample.

Overall study outcomes, separate from this receptor: The amount of clinical and demographic metadata varied by source and participant and was provided uncurated.

The source is a human donor in a cohort sampled during active COVID-19. The specimen sequenced was peripheral blood. The chain employs TRBV24-1 and TRBJ2-4, with TRBD1 identical over 8 junction bases. CDR3 reads: CATSDLLAGGQNIQYF. The DNA sequence reads TGTGCCACCAGTGATTTATTGGCAGGGGGCCAAAACATTCAGTACTTC.